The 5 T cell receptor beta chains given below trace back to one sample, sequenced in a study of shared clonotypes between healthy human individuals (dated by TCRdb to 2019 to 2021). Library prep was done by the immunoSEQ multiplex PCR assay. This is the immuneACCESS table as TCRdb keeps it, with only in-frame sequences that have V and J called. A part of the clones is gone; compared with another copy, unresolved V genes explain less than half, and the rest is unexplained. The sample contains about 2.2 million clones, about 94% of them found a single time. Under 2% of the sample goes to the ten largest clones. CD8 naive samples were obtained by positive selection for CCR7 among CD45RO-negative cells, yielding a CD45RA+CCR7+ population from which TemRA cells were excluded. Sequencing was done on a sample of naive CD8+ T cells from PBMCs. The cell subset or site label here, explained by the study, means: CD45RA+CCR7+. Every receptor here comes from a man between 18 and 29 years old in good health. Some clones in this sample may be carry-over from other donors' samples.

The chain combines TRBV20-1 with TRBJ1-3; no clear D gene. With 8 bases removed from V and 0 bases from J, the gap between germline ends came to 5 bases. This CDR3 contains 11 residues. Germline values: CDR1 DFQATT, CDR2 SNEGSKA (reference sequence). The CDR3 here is CSTSSGNTIYF. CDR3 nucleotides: TGCAGTACTTCCTCTGGAAACACCATATATTTT.

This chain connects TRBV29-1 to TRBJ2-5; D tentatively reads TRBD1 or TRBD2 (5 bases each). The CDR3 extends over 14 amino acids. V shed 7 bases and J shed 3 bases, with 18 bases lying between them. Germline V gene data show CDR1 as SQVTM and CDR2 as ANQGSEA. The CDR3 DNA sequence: TGCAGCGGCAGAAACCGGGACGGGAAAGAGACCCAGTACTTC. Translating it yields CSGRNRDGKETQYF.

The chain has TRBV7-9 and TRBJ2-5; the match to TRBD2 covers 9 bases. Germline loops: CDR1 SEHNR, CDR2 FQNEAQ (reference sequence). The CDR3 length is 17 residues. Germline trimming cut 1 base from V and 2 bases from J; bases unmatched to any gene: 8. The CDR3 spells CASSLDGLAGYQETQYF. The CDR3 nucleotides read TGTGCCAGCAGCTTAGATGGGCTAGCGGGGTATCAAGAGACCCAGTACTTC.

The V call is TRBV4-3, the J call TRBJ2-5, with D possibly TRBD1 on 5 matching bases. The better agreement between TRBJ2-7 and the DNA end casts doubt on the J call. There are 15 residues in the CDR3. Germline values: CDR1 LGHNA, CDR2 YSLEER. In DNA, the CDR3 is TGCGCCAGCAGCCAGGAAGATGGCAGGGCAAACGAGCAGTACTTC. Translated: CASSQEDGRANEQYF.

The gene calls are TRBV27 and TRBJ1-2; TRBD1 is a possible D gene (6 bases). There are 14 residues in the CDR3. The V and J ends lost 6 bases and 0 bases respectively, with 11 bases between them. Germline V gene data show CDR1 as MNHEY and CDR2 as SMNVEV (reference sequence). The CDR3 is CASSMTGANYGYTF. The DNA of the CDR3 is TGTGCCAGCAGCATGACAGGAGCTAACTATGGCTACACCTTC.